The 24 T cell receptor beta chains reported below all come from one sample, sequenced in a study of blood T cell repertoires in COVID-19. Using immunoSEQ multiplex PCR, the repertoire was profiled, and TCRdb retains in-frame clones only, with some absent. Altogether about 98,000 clones are present, 75% to 85% being singletons, with the ten largest covering around a quarter. Sequencing input: peripheral blood. The receptors stem from a man aged 65 to 79 with acute or convalescent COVID-19.

The gene calls are TRBV5-1 and TRBJ2-1; tentative D call: TRBD1 (6 bases). Germline V gives CDR1 SGHRS, CDR2 YFSETQ. CDR3 length: 15 amino acids. Trimming took off 3 bases at V and 5 bases at J, with 15 bases between the two ends. CDR3 sequence (DNA): TGCGCCAGCAGCTCGGACGCAGGGGCCCACAATGAGCAGTTCTTC. This sequence encodes CASSSDAGAHNEQFF. The whole variable domain, filled in from reference TRBV5-1 and TRBJ2-1, reads KAGVTQTPRYLIKTRGQQVTLSCSPISGHRSVSWYQQTPGQGLQFLFEYFSETQRNKGNFPGRFSGRQFSNSRSEMNVSTLELGDSALYLCASSSDAGAHNEQFFGPGTRLTVL.

The chain is built from TRBV5-1 and TRBJ2-2, with 7 bases identical to TRBD2. Trimming removed 0 bases from V and 1 base from J; junction bases left unmatched: 3. The germline gives CDR1 SGHRS, CDR2 YFSETQ. The CDR3 contains 16 residues. DNA of the CDR3: TGCGCCAGCAGCTTGGTGTCGGGAGGGAACACCGGGGAGCTGTTTTTT. Its protein is CASSLVSGGNTGELFF.

The chain uses TRBV11-2 and TRBJ2-5; 7 bases map to TRBD1. J lost 2 bases, V lost 3 bases, and 6 bases had no gene match. CDR1 is SGHAT, CDR2 FQNNGV, per germline. The CDR3 length is 15 residues. The CDR3 loop reads CASSFRARGQETQYF. The CDR3 DNA is TGTGCCAGCAGCTTTCGCGCCAGGGGGCAAGAGACCCAGTACTTC.

The chain employs TRBV29-1 and TRBJ1-1; the D gene is possibly TRBD1 (5 bases). Germline V CDR1 and CDR2: SQVTM, ANQGSEA. V shed 7 bases and J shed 0 bases, with 15 bases lying between them. The CDR3 sequence is 14 residues long. In nucleotides, the CDR3 is TGCAGCGACCAAACGACAGCTATGAACACTGAAGCTTTCTTT. As protein: CSDQTTAMNTEAFF.

The rearrangement uses TRBV11-3 and TRBJ2-7; no firm D call. V shed 0 bases and J shed 0 bases, with 6 bases lying between them. Germline assignment: CDR1 SGHNT and CDR2 YENEEA. The CDR3 sequence is 14 residues long. The CDR3 nucleotides are TGTGCCAGCAGCTTAGACCGCGGCTCCTACGAGCAGTACTTC. It is translated as CASSLDRGSYEQYF.

The rearrangement joins TRBV7-8 to TRBJ2-3; D possibly corresponds to TRBD2 (6 bases). The CDR3 extends over 17 amino acids. Germline assignment: CDR1 SGHVS and CDR2 FQNEAQ. The V gene lost 1 base and the J gene lost 1 base, with 15 bases spanning the gap. CDR3 sequence reads: CASSLVRGSLGTDTQYF. The DNA of the CDR3 is TGTGCCAGCAGCTTAGTTCGGGGGAGCCTGGGCACAGATACGCAGTATTTT.

The CDR3 here is CASRGRQPNQPQHF. Written as DNA, the CDR3 is TGTGCCAGTAGAGGAAGACAGCCTAATCAGCCCCAGCATTTT. V and J are TRBV19 and TRBJ1-5, with D possibly being TRBD1 (5 bases). CDR3 size: 14 residues. CDR1 LNHDA and CDR2 SQIVND come from the germline V gene (reference sequence). V was pared by 6 bases and J by 4 bases, with 13 bases between.

The chain recombines TRBV15 with TRBJ2-1, with D maybe TRBD2 (5 bases). The germline V gene encodes CDR1 LNHNV and CDR2 YYDKDF (reference sequence). This CDR3 is 16 amino acids long. Trimming stripped 0 bases from V and 9 bases from J, with 18 bases between. The CDR3 sequence: CATSRDQVGVSGEQFF. CDR3 bases: TGTGCCACCAGCAGAGATCAGGTAGGAGTAAGCGGTGAGCAGTTCTTC.

The V call is TRBV5-1, the J call TRBJ1-6; D uncertain. CDR1 and CDR2 (germline): SGHRS, YFSETQ. V lost 6 bases and J lost 8, with 9 bases in between. The CDR3 covers 12 residues. CDR3 in DNA: TGCGCCAGCAAGAGCGGGGATTCACCCCTCCACTTT. Its protein product is CASKSGDSPLHF.

This sequence joins TRBV5-1 and TRBJ2-3; TRBD2 matches at 7 bases. Trimming removed 4 bases from V and 1 base from J; junction bases left unmatched: 9. Germline V gene lookup returns CDR1 SGHRS and CDR2 YFSETQ. The CDR3 is 16 amino acids. The CDR3 nucleotides are TGCGCCAGCAGCCCAGACTACGCGGGAGGCACAGATACGCAGTATTTT. As protein: CASSPDYAGGTDTQYF.

The chain uses TRBV5-4 and TRBJ2-5, with D possibly matching TRBD1 (5 bases). The germline V gene has CDR1 SGHNT and CDR2 YYREEE (reference sequence). The CDR3 sequence is 17 residues long. V lost 4 bases and J lost 0, with 19 bases in between. The CDR3 protein is CASSGPAGPPYQETQYF. Here the CDR3 DNA reads TGTGCCAGCAGCGGCCCAGCAGGGCCGCCGTACCAAGAGACCCAGTACTTC.

The sample holds one count of this clone. The rearrangement links TRBV6-1 to TRBJ2-1, with a weak D call TRBD2 (7 bases). Germline V CDR1 and CDR2: MNHNS, SASEGT. This CDR3 is built from 14 residues. Trimming removed 3 bases from V and 8 bases from J, with 14 bases in between. The CDR3 sequence is CASSEGASGYEQFF. The CDR3 DNA follows: TGTGCCAGCAGTGAGGGGGCTAGCGGATATGAGCAGTTCTTC.

The rearrangement uses TRBV19 and TRBJ2-2; 8 bases match TRBD1. CDR1 LNHDA and CDR2 SQIVND come from the germline V gene (reference sequence). After removal of 5 bases from V and 6 bases from J, the junction contained 17 bases not matched to a gene. CDR3 length: 18 amino acids. CDR3 region: CASSLNRGVFVDSGELFF. The DNA for the CDR3 is TGTGCCAGTAGTTTGAACAGGGGGGTCTTTGTTGACTCCGGGGAGCTGTTTTTT.

The J gene is TRBJ2-3, the V gene TRBV5-1; D remains ambiguous. Trimming stripped 0 bases from V and 3 bases from J, with 2 bases between. The CDR3 length is 12 residues. The germline V gene has CDR1 SGHRS and CDR2 YFSETQ. The CDR3 coding sequence is TGCGCCAGCAGCTTGGTAACAGATACGCAGTATTTT. This codes for CASSLVTDTQYF.

This rearrangement joins TRBV5-5 to TRBJ2-7, with D perhaps matching TRBD2 (6 bases). Germline assignment: CDR1 SGHKS and CDR2 YYEKEE (reference sequence). This CDR3 region has 14 residues. V lost 5 bases to trimming and J lost 0 bases, with 12 bases between them. CDR3 nucleotide sequence: TGTGCCAGCAGTTGGGACTGGGGCTCCTACGAGCAGTACTTC. It is translated as CASSWDWGSYEQYF. The full variable domain, completed using reference TRBV5-5 and TRBJ2-7, is DAGVTQSPTHLIKTRGQQVTLRCSPISGHKSVSWYQQVLGQGPQFIFQYYEKEERGRGNFPDRFSARQFPNYSSELNVNALLLGDSALYLCASSWDWGSYEQYFGPGTRLTVT.

The V gene is TRBV10-3, the J gene TRBJ2-5, with TRBD1 matching over 8 bases. The CDR3 contains 14 residues. In germline, CDR1 is ENHRY, CDR2 SYGVKD. J gave up 3 bases and V 6 bases, and 6 bases lay outside the gene matches. The CDR3 DNA follows: TGTGCCATCAGGAACGACAGGGGTGAAGAGACCCAGTACTTC. Residues: CAIRNDRGEETQYF.

The V gene is TRBV10-3, the J gene TRBJ1-6, with D possibly matching TRBD1 (5 bases). The germline gives CDR1 ENHRY, CDR2 SYGVKD. CDR3 length: 16 amino acids. Trimming removed 6 bases at V and 3 bases at J, with 15 bases between. CDR3 in amino acids: CAIREAGQGYNSPLHF. The DNA of the CDR3 is TGTGCCATCAGGGAGGCTGGGCAGGGCTATAATTCACCCCTCCACTTT.

A few counts support this clone. The chain uses TRBV6-6 and TRBJ1-1; D gene unclear. The CDR3 consists of 13 residues. With 10 bases removed from V and 4 bases from J, the gap between germline ends came to 16 bases. CDR1 and CDR2 from the germline V gene are MNHNY and SVGAGI (reference sequence). DNA of the CDR3: TGTGCCATCCAAAGTCGGGGATTCACTGAAGCTTTCTTT. Protein product: CAIQSRGFTEAFF.

The rearrangement joins TRBV6-5 to TRBJ1-3, with D perhaps TRBD1 (6 bases). Between the trimmed V and J ends, which lost 2 bases and 0 bases, there was a span of 11 bases. The CDR3 length is 16 residues. Germline V gene lookup returns CDR1 MNHEY and CDR2 SVGAGI. The CDR3 bases are TGTGCCAGCAGTTACACAGGGACAAGCTCTGGAAACACCATATATTTT. Its translation is CASSYTGTSSGNTIYF.

The gene calls are TRBV10-3 and TRBJ1-1; 8 positions agree with TRBD1. The CDR3 runs to 12 residues. Unmatched junction bases numbered 1, after V lost 6 bases and J lost 4 bases. From germline, CDR1 is ENHRY and CDR2 SYGVKD. CDR3 in amino acids: CAISDRGTEAFF. CDR3 in DNA: TGTGCCATCAGCGACAGGGGCACTGAAGCTTTCTTT.

This clone came up a few times. J is TRBJ1-1 and V is TRBV18; 9 positions match TRBD1. The CDR3 covers 17 residues. Germline assignment: CDR1 KGHSH and CDR2 LQKENI. J lost 2 bases, V lost 8 bases, and 15 bases had no gene match. The CDR3 nucleotides read TGTGCCAGCAAGTTACAGGGGGCACCTAGCCCCAACACTGAAGCTTTCTTT. Amino acids: CASKLQGAPSPNTEAFF. Full variable domain (remainder filled in from reference TRBV18 and TRBJ1-1): NAGVMQNPRHLVRRRGQEARLRCSPMKGHSHVYWYRQLPEEGLKFMVYLQKENIIDESGMPKERFSAEFPKEGPSILRIQQVVRGDSAAYFCASKLQGAPSPNTEAFFGQGTRLTVV.

V gene TRBV18 combines with J gene TRBJ2-4; 10 nucleotides match TRBD1. CDR1 is KGHSH and CDR2 is LQKENI in the germline V gene. J lost 5 bases, V lost 3 bases, and 7 bases had no gene match. This CDR3 contains 16 residues. CDR3 sequence: CASSPRDRGGENIQYF. DNA for the CDR3: TGTGCCAGCTCACCTAGGGACAGGGGAGGGGAAAACATTCAGTACTTC. Filled out from reference TRBV18 and TRBJ2-4, the complete variable domain reads NAGVMQNPRHLVRRRGQEARLRCSPMKGHSHVYWYRQLPEEGLKFMVYLQKENIIDESGMPKERFSAEFPKEGPSILRIQQVVRGDSAAYFCASSPRDRGGENIQYFGAGTRLSVL.

The rearrangement uses TRBV7-2 and TRBJ1-2, with 7 bases aligning to TRBD1. Germline CDR1 reads SGHTA; CDR2 reads FQGNSA. CDR3 length equals 14 residues. J was trimmed by 2 bases and V by 3 bases; bases with no gene match: 3. The CDR3 region has the DNA TGTGCCAGCAGCTTTGGACAGGCGAACTATGGCTACACCTTC. Translating it yields CASSFGQANYGYTF.

The count of this clone is one. The chain recombines TRBV28 with TRBJ2-7, with D uncertain. This CDR3 has 11 amino acids. Germline CDR1 and CDR2: MDHEN and SYDVKM. V was cut by 5 bases and J by 7 bases, with 9 bases left in between. DNA of the CDR3: TGTGCCAGCAGTCGTGAGCTGGAGCAGTACTTC. It translates to CASSRELEQYF.